These T cell receptor beta chains were read from a single sample in a study of blood T cell repertoires in COVID-19. The data were produced by immunoSEQ multiplex PCR, yet TCRdb's version contains in-frame clones alone and is incomplete. The table has around 140,000 clones, roughly 80% seen once. The sequenced material came from peripheral blood. The source of these receptors is a woman between 55 and 75 years old with acute or convalescent COVID-19. Each CDR3 is given with its conserved first and last residue. The D gene is left open where the match is weak. Size is omitted from some rows. Given values are once, few, many or a class for expanded clones.

V gene	clone size	D gene	J gene	CDR3 protein	CDR3 DNA
TRBV14	NA	TRBD1	TRBJ1-6	CASSQFQGVLNSPLHF	TGTGCCAGCAGCCAATTCCAGGGGGTTCTTAATTCACCCCTCCACTTT
TRBV11-2	NA	TRBD1	TRBJ1-5	CASSIGQGYSNQPQHF	TGTGCCAGCAGCATCGGACAGGGGTATAGCAATCAGCCCCAGCATTTT
TRBV7-2	NA	TRBD2	TRBJ2-7	CASSFGRIGRAPQYF	TGTGCCAGCAGCTTCGGTCGTATCGGGAGGGCCCCGCAGTACTTC
TRBV30	NA	NA	TRBJ2-1	CAWRGLDRSYNEQFF	TGTGCCTGGAGGGGCCTTGACAGGTCCTACAATGAGCAGTTCTTC
TRBV7-3	NA	NA	TRBJ1-2	CASSPSRDSSNYGYTF	TGTGCCAGCAGCCCGTCGCGGGACTCTAGTAACTATGGCTACACCTTC
TRBV7-9	NA	TRBD1	TRBJ1-3	CASSFFPRTGNNVGNTIYF	TGTGCCAGCAGCTTCTTTCCTCGGACAGGGAATAACGTTGGAAACACCATATATTTT
TRBV7-3	NA	TRBD1	TRBJ2-1	CASSFFPRDRRNNEQFF	TGTGCCAGCAGCTTCTTCCCCAGGGACAGGAGAAACAATGAGCAGTTCTTC
TRBV7-8	NA	TRBD2	TRBJ2-3	CASSLTSGRYTQYF	TGTGCCAGCAGCTTAACTAGCGGGAGATATACGCAGTATTTT
TRBV19	few	NA	TRBJ1-1	CASSNRDTNTEAFF	TGTGCCAGTAGCAACAGGGATACTAACACTGAAGCTTTCTTT
TRBV9	NA	NA	TRBJ1-4	CASSVTEGVGKLFF	TGTGCCAGCAGCGTTACAGAGGGTGTGGGAAAACTGTTTTTT
TRBV19	NA	TRBD1	TRBJ1-5	CATASGTGSYSNQPQHF	TGTGCCACTGCCTCCGGGACAGGCTCGTATAGCAATCAGCCCCAGCATTTT
TRBV5-6	NA	TRBD1	TRBJ1-6	CASSLGGTANSPLHF	TGTGCCAGCAGCTTGGGCGGGACAGCAAATTCACCCCTCCACTTT
TRBV7-6	NA	NA	TRBJ2-2	CASSPWGYETGELFF	TGTGCCAGCAGCCCCTGGGGCTATGAGACCGGGGAGCTGTTTTTT